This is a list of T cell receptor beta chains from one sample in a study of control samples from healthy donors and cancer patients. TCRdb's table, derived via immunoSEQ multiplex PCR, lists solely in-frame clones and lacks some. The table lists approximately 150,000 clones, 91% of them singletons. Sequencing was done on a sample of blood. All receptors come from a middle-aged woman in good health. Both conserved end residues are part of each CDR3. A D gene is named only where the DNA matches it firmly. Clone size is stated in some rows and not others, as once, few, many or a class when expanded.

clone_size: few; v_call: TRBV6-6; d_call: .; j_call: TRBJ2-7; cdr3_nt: TGTGCCAGCAGTTACCTGGGGGAGCAGTACTTC; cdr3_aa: CASSYLGEQYF
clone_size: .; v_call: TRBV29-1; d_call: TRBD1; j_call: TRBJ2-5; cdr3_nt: TGCAGCAGCCGACAGGGGGAAGAGACCCAGTACTTC; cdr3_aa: CSSRQGEETQYF
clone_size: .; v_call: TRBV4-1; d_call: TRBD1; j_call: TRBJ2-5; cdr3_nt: TGCGCCAGCAGCCAAGAGGGGACAGAACAAGAGACCCAGTACTTC; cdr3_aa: CASSQEGTEQETQYF
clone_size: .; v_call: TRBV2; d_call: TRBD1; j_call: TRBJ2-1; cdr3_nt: TGTGCCAGCAGCCCGTTAGGGACAGGGATGGGGGATGAGCAGTTCTTC; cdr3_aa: CASSPLGTGMGDEQFF
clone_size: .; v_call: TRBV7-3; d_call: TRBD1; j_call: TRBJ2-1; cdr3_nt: TGTGCCAGCAGCTTAAGGCCACAGGGGCTTGGCTATGAGCAGTTCTTC; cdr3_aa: CASSLRPQGLGYEQFF
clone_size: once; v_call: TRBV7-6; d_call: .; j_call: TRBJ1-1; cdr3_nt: TGTGCCAGCAGTTTAGAGGGGAACACTGAAGCTTTCTTT; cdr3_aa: CASSLEGNTEAFF
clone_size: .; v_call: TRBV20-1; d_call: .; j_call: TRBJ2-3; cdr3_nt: TGCAGTGCTAGTATCCGGAGCACAGATACGCAGTATTTT; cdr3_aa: CSASIRSTDTQYF
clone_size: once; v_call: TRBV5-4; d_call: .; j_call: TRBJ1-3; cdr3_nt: TGTGCCAGCTGGGGGGAGAGCTCTGGAAACACCATATATTTT; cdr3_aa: CASWGESSGNTIYF
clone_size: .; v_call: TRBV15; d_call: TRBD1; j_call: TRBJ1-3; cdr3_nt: TGTGCCACCAGCAGAGATTTAGGACAGGCGGTGGGAGGAAACACCATATATTTT; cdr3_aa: CATSRDLGQAVGGNTIYF
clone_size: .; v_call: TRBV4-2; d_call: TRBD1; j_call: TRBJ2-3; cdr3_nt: TGTGCCAGCAGCTTGGACAGGGGCACAGATACGCAGTATTTT; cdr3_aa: CASSLDRGTDTQYF
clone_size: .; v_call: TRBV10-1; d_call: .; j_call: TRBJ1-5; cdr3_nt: TGCGCCACCTCAGACGGTGGCAATCAGCCCCAGCATTTT; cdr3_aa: CATSDGGNQPQHF
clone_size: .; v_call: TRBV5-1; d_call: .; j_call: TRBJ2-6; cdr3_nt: TGCGCCAGCAGGGACAGTTCTGGGGCCAACGTCCTGACTTTC; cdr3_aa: CASRDSSGANVLTF
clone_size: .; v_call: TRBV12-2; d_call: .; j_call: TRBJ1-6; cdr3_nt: TGTGCAAGTCGCCTGTATAGGTATAATTCACCCCTCCACTTT; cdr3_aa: CASRLYRYNSPLHF
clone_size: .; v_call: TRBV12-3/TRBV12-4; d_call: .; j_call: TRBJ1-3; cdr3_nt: TGTGCCAGCAGTTTCGACTCTGGAAACACCATATATTTT; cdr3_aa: CASSFDSGNTIYF
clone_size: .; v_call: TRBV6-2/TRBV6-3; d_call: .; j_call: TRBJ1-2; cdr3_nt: TGTGCCAGCAGTTACTCCTCGAGACATGGCTACACCTTC; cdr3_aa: CASSYSSRHGYTF
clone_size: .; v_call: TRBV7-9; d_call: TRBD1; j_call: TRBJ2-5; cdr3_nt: TGTGCCAGCAGCTTAACCGGGACAGGGCGCCGGTCCGGGGAGACCCAGTACTTC; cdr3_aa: CASSLTGTGRRSGETQYF
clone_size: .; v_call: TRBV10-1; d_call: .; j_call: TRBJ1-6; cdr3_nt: TGCGCCAGCAGTGAGTCGATATTTGATTCACCCCTCCACTTT; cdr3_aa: CASSESIFDSPLHF
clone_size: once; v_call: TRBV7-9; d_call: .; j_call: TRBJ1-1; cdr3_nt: TGTGCCAGCAGCTTAGCCTCGGGGGACACTGAAGCTTTCTTT; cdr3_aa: CASSLASGDTEAFF
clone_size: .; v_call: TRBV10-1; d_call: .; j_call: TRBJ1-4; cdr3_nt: TGCGCCAGCAGGTTAATAGGGGGACGAATTCTTGGGGTTGTCGATGAAAAACTGTTTTTT; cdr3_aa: CASRLIGGRILGVVDEKLFF
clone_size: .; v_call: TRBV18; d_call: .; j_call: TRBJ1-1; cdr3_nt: TGTGCCAGCTCACCACCCTACAGGGTAACTGAAGCTTTCTTT; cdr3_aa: CASSPPYRVTEAFF
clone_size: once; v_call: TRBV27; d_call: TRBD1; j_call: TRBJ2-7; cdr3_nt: TGTGCCAGCAGAGACCTACAGGGGTCCTACGAGCAGTACTTC; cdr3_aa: CASRDLQGSYEQYF
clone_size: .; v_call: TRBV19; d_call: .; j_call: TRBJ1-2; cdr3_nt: TGTGCCAGTTACGCAGCAGGGGACTATGGCTACACCTTC; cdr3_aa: CASYAAGDYGYTF
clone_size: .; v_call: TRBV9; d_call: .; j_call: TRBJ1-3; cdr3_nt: TGTGCCAGCAGCGCCGACTCGGAGGGTGCTGGAAACACCATATATTTT; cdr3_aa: CASSADSEGAGNTIYF
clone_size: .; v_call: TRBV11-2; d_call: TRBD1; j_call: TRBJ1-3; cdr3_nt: TGTGCCAGCAGCTTAGTGTTGGGACAGGGAGGATCCACTGGAAACACCATATATTTT; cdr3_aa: CASSLVLGQGGSTGNTIYF
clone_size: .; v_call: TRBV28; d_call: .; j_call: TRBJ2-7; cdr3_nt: TGTGCCAGCAGTTTATTAGGGATCGGCTACGAGCAGTACTTC; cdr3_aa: CASSLLGIGYEQYF
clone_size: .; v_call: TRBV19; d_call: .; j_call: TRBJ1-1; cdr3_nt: TGTGCCAGTAGCAGGGGATCCATGAACACTGAAGCTTTCTTT; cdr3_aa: CASSRGSMNTEAFF
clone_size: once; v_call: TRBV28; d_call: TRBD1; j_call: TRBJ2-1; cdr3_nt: TGTGCCAGCACGACTCAACAGGGGGCCCGGGGGTTTGACAATGAGCAGTTCTTC; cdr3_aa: CASTTQQGARGFDNEQFF
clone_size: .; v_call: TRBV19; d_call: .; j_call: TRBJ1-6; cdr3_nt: TGTGCCGACCTGGGCTCATTTAATTCACCCCTCCACTTT; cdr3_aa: CADLGSFNSPLHF
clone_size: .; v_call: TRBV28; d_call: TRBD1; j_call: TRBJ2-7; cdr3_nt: TGTGCCAGCAGGCCCCGGGCAGGGGGCTACGAGCAGTACTTC; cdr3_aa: CASRPRAGGYEQYF
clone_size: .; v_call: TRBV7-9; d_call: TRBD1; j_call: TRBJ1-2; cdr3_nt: TGTGCCAGCAGCCAACCCGACAGGGCTCGTCCGCGTTTC; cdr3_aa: CASSQPDRARPRF
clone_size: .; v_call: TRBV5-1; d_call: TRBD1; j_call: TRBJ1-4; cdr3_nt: TGCGCCAGCAGCCGGACAGGGGGTAATGAAAAACTGTTTTTT; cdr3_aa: CASSRTGGNEKLFF
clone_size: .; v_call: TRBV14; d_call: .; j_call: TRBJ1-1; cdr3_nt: TGTGCCAGCAGCCGCAACAGAGCGTTCACTGAAGCTTTCTTT; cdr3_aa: CASSRNRAFTEAFF
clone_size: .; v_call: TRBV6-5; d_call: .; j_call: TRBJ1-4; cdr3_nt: TGTGCCAGCAGTTACCAAGGATCAACTAATGAAAAACTGTTTTTT; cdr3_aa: CASSYQGSTNEKLFF
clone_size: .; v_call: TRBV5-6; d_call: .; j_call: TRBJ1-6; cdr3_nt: TGTGCCAGCAGAAACCGGGAAAGCGCCTATAATTCACCCCTCCACTTT; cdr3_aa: CASRNRESAYNSPLHF
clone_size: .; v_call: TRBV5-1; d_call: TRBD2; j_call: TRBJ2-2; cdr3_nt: TGCGCCAGCAGCGCAGGGACTAGTGGCACCGGGGAGCTGTTTTTT; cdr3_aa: CASSAGTSGTGELFF
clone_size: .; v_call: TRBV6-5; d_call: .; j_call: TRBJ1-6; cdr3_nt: TGTGCCAGCCATCTCGGGCTGGGTTCACCCCTCCACTTT; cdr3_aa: CASHLGLGSPLHF
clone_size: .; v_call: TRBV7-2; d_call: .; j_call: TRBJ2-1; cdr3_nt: TGTGCCAGCAGCTTACTAGTTCGGGTAAGCGAGCAGTTCTTC; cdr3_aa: CASSLLVRVSEQFF
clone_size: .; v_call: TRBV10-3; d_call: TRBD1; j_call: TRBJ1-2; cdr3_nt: TGTGCCATCAGTCAGGACAGGGAGGAAGGCTACACCTTC; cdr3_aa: CAISQDREEGYTF
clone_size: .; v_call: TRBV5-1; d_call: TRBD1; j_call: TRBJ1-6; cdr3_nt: TGCGCCAGCAGCTGGGAGGGACAGGGTGGTCCCTCCTATAATTCACCCCTCCACTTT; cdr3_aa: CASSWEGQGGPSYNSPLHF
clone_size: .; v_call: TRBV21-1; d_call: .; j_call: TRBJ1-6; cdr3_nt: TGTGCCAGCAGCAAAGAAGACGGTGGGCAGAGTTATTCACCCCTCCACTTT; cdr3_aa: CASSKEDGGQSYSPLHF
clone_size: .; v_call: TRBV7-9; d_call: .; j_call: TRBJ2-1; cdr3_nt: TGTGCCAGCAGCTTGGGCACCTACAATGAGCAGTTCTTC; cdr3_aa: CASSLGTYNEQFF
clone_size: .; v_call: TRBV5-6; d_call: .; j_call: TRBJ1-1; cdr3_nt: TGTGCCAGCAGCTTATGGGTAATGAACACTGAAGCTTTCTTT; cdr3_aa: CASSLWVMNTEAFF
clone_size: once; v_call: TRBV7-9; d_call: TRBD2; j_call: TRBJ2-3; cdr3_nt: TGTGCCAGCAGCCCAATAACGGACTCTAGCGGGGGCCCCAACCGGGCGCAGTATTTT; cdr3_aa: CASSPITDSSGGPNRAQYF
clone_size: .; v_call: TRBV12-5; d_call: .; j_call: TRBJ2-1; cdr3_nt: TGTGCTAGTGGGGAAGGACAGTCCTACAATGAGCAGTTCTTC; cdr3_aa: CASGEGQSYNEQFF
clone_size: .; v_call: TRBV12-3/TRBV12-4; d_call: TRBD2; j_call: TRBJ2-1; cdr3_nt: TGTGCCAGCAGGACACCCGGGAGGGCTGAGCAGTTCTTC; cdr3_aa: CASRTPGRAEQFF
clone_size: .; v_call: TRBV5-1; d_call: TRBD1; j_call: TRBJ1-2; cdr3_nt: TGCGCCAGCAGACCGGGACAGTACTATGGCTACACCTTC; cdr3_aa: CASRPGQYYGYTF
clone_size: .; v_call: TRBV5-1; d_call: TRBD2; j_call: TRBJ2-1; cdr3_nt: TGCGCCAGCAGCTACACCTCCTCTCGACTAGCGGGGTATGAGCAGTTCTTC; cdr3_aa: CASSYTSSRLAGYEQFF
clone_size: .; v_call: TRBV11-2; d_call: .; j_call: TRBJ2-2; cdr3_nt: TGTGCCAGCAGCTTCGGGTCTGGGGGAGGGGAGCTGTTTTTT; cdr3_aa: CASSFGSGGGELFF